These T cell receptor beta chains were read from a single sample in a study of blood T cells in healthy people across ages. TCRdb analysed the 5' RACE reads with MiXCR anew, one entry per CDR3 protein. This sample yields hundreds of thousands of distinct CDR3 sequences, of which 58% are seen a single time; around 20% belongs to the top ten. Sequenced: blood. The receptors come from a young man in good health. CDR3s include the opening cysteine and the closing phenylalanine or tryptophan. The D gene is left open where the match is weak. Rows give clone size only sometimes, using once, few, many, or a class for an expanded clone.

D,V,size,J,length,DNA,CDR3
TRBD1,TRBV5-4,.,TRBJ2-7,14,TGTGCCAGCAGTCAGAAGGGGGCCGGTTACGAGCAGTACTTC,CASSQKGAGYEQYF
TRBD1,TRBV20-1,.,TRBJ2-1,14,TGCAGTGCAAGACGGACAGGGGGTCGGAATGAGCAGTTCTTC,CSARRTGGRNEQFF
.,TRBV30,few,TRBJ1-2,12,TGTGCCTGGAGTAAAGGGTCCCATGGCTACACCTTC,CAWSKGSHGYTF
.,TRBV4-2,few,TRBJ2-3,14,TGTGCCAGCAACCTGGGGGGTAGCACAGATACGCAGTATTTT,CASNLGGSTDTQYF
TRBD2,TRBV5-1,.,TRBJ2-5,16,TGCGCCAGCAGCTTGGCGTGTGGCGCGGGAGTAGAGACCCAGTACTTC,CASSLACGAGVETQYF
.,TRBV4-2,few,TRBJ2-1,15,TGTGCCAGCAGCCAAGACCCGGATACCTACAATGAGCAGTTCTTC,CASSQDPDTYNEQFF
.,TRBV7-9,.,TRBJ1-1,12,TGTGCCAGCACCGCTATGAACACTGAAGCTTTCTTT,CASTAMNTEAFF
.,TRBV28,few,TRBJ1-2,14,TGTGCCAGCAGTCCCTTGCGGACTGAATATGGCTACACCTTC,CASSPLRTEYGYTF
TRBD1,TRBV28,once,TRBJ1-5,13,TGTGCCAGCCGGGACAGTAACAATCAGCCCCAGCATTTT,CASRDSNNQPQHF
TRBD2,TRBV7-9,.,TRBJ2-1,16,TGTGCCAGCAGCGATACGGGGGGGCAGTCCTACAATGAGCAGTTCTTC,CASSDTGGQSYNEQFF
.,TRBV13,few,TRBJ2-7,14,TGTGCCAGCAGCTTAGGGGGCTTCGTGCGCGAGCAGTACTTC,CASSLGGFVREQYF
.,TRBV10-3,.,TRBJ1-2,13,TGTGCCATCAGCTCCGACAGAGCCTATGGCTACACCTTC,CAISSDRAYGYTF
.,TRBV25-1,.,TRBJ1-1,15,TGTGCCAGCAGTGAAGAGAAGGGGGTGGGCACTGAAGCTTTCTTT,CASSEEKGVGTEAFF
TRBD1,TRBV6-2/TRBV6-3,few,TRBJ2-7,14,TGTGCCAGCAGTCTTGACAGGGGCTACTACGAGCAGTACTTC,CASSLDRGYYEQYF
.,TRBV7-9,.,TRBJ2-7,13,TGTGCCAGCAGCGTAGCCGGGCGCTACGAGCAGTACTTC,CASSVAGRYEQYF
.,TRBV29-1,few,TRBJ2-4,16,TGCAGCGTTGAAGATCAGAAGGGTTGGGACAAAAACATTCAGTACTTC,CSVEDQKGWDKNIQYF
.,TRBV28,.,TRBJ2-3,10,TGTGCCAGCGGAAGTCATACGCAGTATTTT,CASGSHTQYF
.,TRBV6-5,.,TRBJ2-1,13,TGTGCCAGCAGCCCCACGGCCGACCGGGAGCAGTTCTTC,CASSPTADREQFF
.,TRBV29-1,.,TRBJ1-2,13,TGCAGCGTTGAAGATCTGGTGGACTATGGCTACACCTTC,CSVEDLVDYGYTF
.,TRBV12-3/TRBV12-4,few,TRBJ2-5,13,TGTGCCAGCAGAAAGGACAACCAAGAGACCCAGTACTTC,CASRKDNQETQYF
.,TRBV12-3/TRBV12-4,.,TRBJ1-4,12,TGTGCCAGCGCCCTAGAGGAAGAAAAACTGTTTTTT,CASALEEEKLFF
.,TRBV29-1,.,TRBJ2-1,12,TGCAGCGTTGCACAGGGTCTCGATGAGCAGTTCTTC,CSVAQGLDEQFF
.,TRBV27,.,TRBJ2-4,15,TGTGCCAGCCCGGCGGCAGGGCGAACCAAAAACATTCAGTACTTC,CASPAAGRTKNIQYF
.,TRBV30,.,TRBJ2-7,14,TGTGCCTGGAGTGGTACTCTTTCCTCCTACGAGCAGTACTTC,CAWSGTLSSYEQYF
.,TRBV2,.,TRBJ2-3,13,TGTGCCAGCGGGTCCATGAGCACAGATACGCAGTATTTT,CASGSMSTDTQYF
.,TRBV13,.,TRBJ1-2,15,TGTGCCAGCAGCTTAGGCGGGACTCTGAACAATGGCTACACCTTC,CASSLGGTLNNGYTF
TRBD1,TRBV18,.,TRBJ2-7,15,TGTGCCAGCTCACCCTATCGACAGGGTTCGTACGAGCAGTACTTC,CASSPYRQGSYEQYF
.,TRBV29-1,few,TRBJ2-3,12,TGCAGCGTGGGAAAACAGGCAGATACGCAGTATTTT,CSVGKQADTQYF
.,TRBV20-1,.,TRBJ2-1,12,TGCAGTGCCCGCGGGGAGGACAATGAGCAGTTCTTC,CSARGEDNEQFF
.,TRBV3-1,.,TRBJ2-3,17,TGTGCCAGCAGCCGGAATCCGGGACTTTCTAGCACAGATACGCAGTATTTT,CASSRNPGLSSTDTQYF
.,TRBV7-9,once,TRBJ2-1,16,TGTGCCAGCAGCTTAGAAGCTGTACTCTCCTACAATGAGCAGTTCTTC,CASSLEAVLSYNEQFF
.,TRBV27,few,TRBJ2-7,12,TGTGCCAGCGCCGGGCCTACCTACGAGCAGTACTTC,CASAGPTYEQYF
TRBD1,TRBV3-1,.,TRBJ2-2,16,TGTGCCAGCAGCCAAAGGGGGCAGGGGAACACCGGGGAGCTGTTTTTT,CASSQRGQGNTGELFF
TRBD1,TRBV5-1,once,TRBJ2-7,15,TGCGCCAGCAACTCCCCTGGGACAGGGATTTACGAGCAGTACTTC,CASNSPGTGIYEQYF
.,TRBV11-1,.,TRBJ2-1,17,TGTGCCAGCAGCTTGTTCGTCGGAGACGGCTCCTACAATGAGCAGTTCTTC,CASSLFVGDGSYNEQFF
.,TRBV7-2,.,TRBJ2-5,14,TGTGCCAGCAGCCCCCGGGCCCTACGTCCGACCCAGTACTTC,CASSPRALRPTQYF
.,TRBV2,many,TRBJ2-4,15,TGTGCCAGCTCTTTGTATCTCTTGGCCAAAAACATTCAGTACTTC,CASSLYLLAKNIQYF
TRBD2,TRBV29-1,few,TRBJ2-1,14,TGCAGCACGAAGGGACTAGCGGGGGATAATGAGCAGTTCTTC,CSTKGLAGDNEQFF
.,TRBV7-6,few,TRBJ2-5,12,TGTGCCAGCAGCTCCCATCAAGAGACCCAGTACTTC,CASSSHQETQYF
.,TRBV28,.,TRBJ2-7,14,TGTGCCAGCAGTCTCCCCCTGTTACTCCACGAGCAGTACTTC,CASSLPLLLHEQYF